A selection of T cell receptor beta chains follows, all from one sample in a study of technical replicates of blood from a handful of donors. Data came from immunoSEQ multiplex PCR; TCRdb stores just in-frame clones and leaves some out. The sample contains 70,000 to 95,000 clones, just under 95% of which appear only once. What was sequenced was T cells isolated from PBMCs. The receptors here all came from a human donor in good health. The CDR3 runs from the conserved cysteine through the conserved F or W. D genes are given only for firm matches. Not all rows give a size; the values are once, few, many and, for expanded clones, a class.

V	size	J	D	length	CDR3	DNA
TRBV15	NA	TRBJ1-6	NA	16	CATDGGLGSTNSPLHF	TGTGCCACCGACGGGGGGCTCGGTAGTACCAATTCACCCCTCCACTTT
TRBV29-1	NA	TRBJ2-7	TRBD2	13	CSVAGGGDYEQYF	TGCAGCGTTGCGGGCGGGGGGGACTACGAGCAGTACTTC
TRBV6-5	NA	TRBJ2-7	TRBD1	15	CASRVDREWSYEQYF	TGTGCCAGCAGGGTTGACAGGGAGTGGTCCTACGAGCAGTACTTC
TRBV2	NA	TRBJ2-1	TRBD2	15	CASSAGGLASNEQFF	TGTGCCAGCAGTGCCGGAGGACTAGCTTCTAATGAGCAGTTCTTC
TRBV14	NA	TRBJ2-1	NA	16	CASSRRLGLRNNEQFF	TGTGCCAGCAGCCGTAGACTAGGCTTACGGAACAATGAGCAGTTCTTC
TRBV19	NA	TRBJ2-7	TRBD1	13	CASSLRDRGEQYF	TGTGCCAGTAGCCTCCGGGACAGGGGCGAGCAGTACTTC
TRBV7-9	once	TRBJ2-3	TRBD2	17	CASSYPFEGGPTDTQYF	TGTGCCAGCAGCTATCCCTTCGAGGGAGGGCCAACAGATACGCAGTATTTT
TRBV14	NA	TRBJ2-7	NA	14	CASSQVVNSYEQYF	TGTGCCAGCAGCCAAGTAGTCAACTCCTACGAGCAGTACTTC
TRBV5-1	NA	TRBJ2-1	TRBD1	15	CASSLEQGAYNEQFF	TGCGCCAGCAGCTTGGAACAGGGGGCGTACAATGAGCAGTTCTTC
TRBV2	NA	TRBJ1-4	NA	13	CASGWRVGEKLFF	TGTGCCAGCGGGTGGAGAGTTGGAGAAAAACTGTTTTTT
TRBV11-2	NA	TRBJ2-7	NA	16	CASSLGLAGRVDEQYF	TGTGCCAGCAGCTTAGGTCTCGCGGGAAGGGTAGACGAGCAGTACTTC
TRBV5-6	NA	TRBJ2-5	TRBD2	14	CASRGGSRQETQYF	TGTGCCAGCAGGGGGGGGTCCCGACAGGAGACCCAGTACTTC
TRBV5-4	NA	TRBJ1-1	NA	15	CASSLPTGHYTEAFF	TGTGCCAGCAGCCTTCCAACGGGACACTACACTGAAGCTTTCTTT
TRBV9	NA	TRBJ1-1	NA	13	CASSVQSNTEAFF	TGTGCCAGCAGCGTACAGTCGAACACTGAAGCTTTCTTT
TRBV7-9	NA	TRBJ1-1	NA	12	CASSLFGSEAFF	TGTGCCAGCAGCTTATTCGGGTCTGAAGCTTTCTTT
TRBV5-1	NA	TRBJ2-7	TRBD2	22	CASTPGVPSLAGSLTELYEQYF	TGCGCCAGCACCCCCGGGGTCCCGAGCCTAGCGGGATCCCTCACGGAGCTCTACGAGCAGTACTTC
TRBV11-2	NA	TRBJ2-5	NA	14	CASRRKDRGETQYF	TGTGCCAGCAGGCGCAAAGACAGAGGAGAGACCCAGTACTTC
TRBV7-9	NA	TRBJ2-2	NA	17	CASRAGESLLLTGELFF	TGTGCCAGCAGGGCTGGAGAATCCTTACTCTTAACCGGGGAGCTGTTTTTT
TRBV21-1	few	TRBJ1-1	NA	18	CASSKGDRDRGSDTEAFF	TGTGCCAGCAGCAAAGGAGACCGGGACAGGGGATCGGACACTGAAGCTTTCTTT
TRBV11-2	once	TRBJ1-2	NA	11	CASEEWYGYTF	TGTGCCAGCGAAGAGTGGTATGGCTACACCTTC
TRBV4-1	NA	TRBJ2-7	TRBD2	15	CASSQRTSSTYEQYF	TGCGCCAGCAGCCAACGGACTAGTAGTACCTACGAGCAGTACTTC
TRBV11-2	NA	TRBJ1-1	NA	14	CASSFGEGYTEAFF	TGTGCCAGCAGCTTTGGGGAGGGCTACACTGAAGCTTTCTTT
TRBV23-1	NA	TRBJ1-2	TRBD1	12	CANLDRGCGYTF	TGCGCTAACCTCGACAGGGGTTGTGGCTACACCTTC
TRBV14	few	TRBJ1-1	NA	14	CASSQGGANTEAFF	TGTGCCAGCAGCCAAGGGGGCGCTAACACTGAAGCTTTCTTT
TRBV20-1	NA	TRBJ2-3	NA	10	CSVSRDTQYF	TGCAGTGTCTCTCGGGATACGCAGTATTTT
TRBV21-1	NA	TRBJ2-5	NA	18	CASIHPIETGEDKETQYF	TGTGCCAGCATCCACCCTATCGAGACTGGAGAAGATAAGGAGACCCAGTACTTC
TRBV7-9	NA	TRBJ2-1	TRBD2	17	CASSSGTSGSLYNEQFF	TGTGCCAGCAGCTCCGGGACTAGCGGGAGTTTGTACAATGAGCAGTTCTTC
TRBV5-8	NA	TRBJ2-7	NA	13	CASSLWARGEQYF	TGTGCCAGCAGCTTGTGGGCCCGGGGCGAGCAGTACTTC
TRBV28	NA	TRBJ2-7	NA	12	CAINRRSSEQYF	TGTGCCATCAATCGTCGCAGTTCCGAGCAGTACTTC
TRBV27	NA	TRBJ2-5	TRBD1	15	CASRTSTGPQETQYF	TGTGCCAGCAGGACCTCGACAGGGCCACAAGAGACCCAGTACTTC
TRBV14	NA	TRBJ1-3	NA	19	CASSQEGMYRETSGNTIYF	TGTGCCAGCAGCCAAGAAGGTATGTACAGAGAAACCTCTGGAAACACCATATATTTT
TRBV19	once	TRBJ1-2	TRBD1	12	CASSRDSGGYTF	TGTGCCAGTAGTAGGGACAGCGGGGGCTACACCTTC
TRBV5-4	NA	TRBJ1-1	NA	16	CASSLAKTGGGTEAFF	TGTGCCAGCAGCTTGGCCAAGACAGGAGGCGGCACTGAAGCTTTCTTT
TRBV5-4	NA	TRBJ1-2	TRBD1	14	CASSLLDRAYGYTF	TGTGCCAGCAGCTTGTTGGACAGGGCCTATGGCTACACCTTC
TRBV5-4	NA	TRBJ1-1	TRBD1	15	CASSMGQVQNTEAFF	TGTGCCAGCAGCATGGGACAGGTTCAGAACACTGAAGCTTTCTTT
TRBV18	once	TRBJ1-5	NA	21	CASSSSQGIVTTQGLKQPQHF	TGTGCCAGCTCATCAAGCCAAGGCATTGTTACTACTCAGGGCCTGAAACAGCCCCAGCATTTT
TRBV18	NA	TRBJ1-2	TRBD1	15	CASSPATGEYSGYTF	TGTGCCAGCTCACCTGCGACAGGGGAGTATTCTGGCTACACCTTC
TRBV30	NA	TRBJ1-1	TRBD1	13	CAWLGQISTGAFF	TGTGCCTGGCTGGGACAGATATCAACAGGGGCTTTCTTT
TRBV5-1	NA	TRBJ2-7	NA	15	CASSSTPMWGYEQYF	TGCGCCAGCAGCTCGACGCCGATGTGGGGCTACGAGCAGTACTTC
TRBV7-6	once	TRBJ2-3	TRBD2	18	CASSPGLAGGRGADTQYF	TGTGCCAGCAGTCCTGGACTAGCGGGGGGGCGCGGGGCAGATACGCAGTATTTT
TRBV5-1	NA	TRBJ2-2	NA	17	CASSLTTASANTGELFF	TGCGCCAGCAGCTTGACGACAGCCAGCGCGAACACCGGGGAGCTGTTTTTT
TRBV14	NA	TRBJ2-2	NA	12	CASSQLTGELFF	TGTGCCAGCAGCCAACTTACCGGGGAGCTGTTTTTT
TRBV6-5	NA	TRBJ1-2	TRBD1	13	CASSGQGRFSYTF	TGTGCCAGCAGTGGACAGGGGAGGTTCAGCTACACCTTC
TRBV29-1	NA	TRBJ1-1	TRBD1	14	CSVGTGGGNTEAFF	TGCAGCGTGGGGACAGGGGGGGGGAACACTGAAGCTTTCTTT
TRBV27	NA	TRBJ1-3	TRBD1	15	CASRRDRSSGNTIYF	TGTGCCAGTCGAAGGGACAGGAGCTCTGGAAACACCATATATTTT
TRBV9	NA	TRBJ2-7	NA	14	CASSVSGGVYEQYF	TGTGCCAGCAGCGTCAGCGGAGGGGTCTACGAGCAGTACTTC